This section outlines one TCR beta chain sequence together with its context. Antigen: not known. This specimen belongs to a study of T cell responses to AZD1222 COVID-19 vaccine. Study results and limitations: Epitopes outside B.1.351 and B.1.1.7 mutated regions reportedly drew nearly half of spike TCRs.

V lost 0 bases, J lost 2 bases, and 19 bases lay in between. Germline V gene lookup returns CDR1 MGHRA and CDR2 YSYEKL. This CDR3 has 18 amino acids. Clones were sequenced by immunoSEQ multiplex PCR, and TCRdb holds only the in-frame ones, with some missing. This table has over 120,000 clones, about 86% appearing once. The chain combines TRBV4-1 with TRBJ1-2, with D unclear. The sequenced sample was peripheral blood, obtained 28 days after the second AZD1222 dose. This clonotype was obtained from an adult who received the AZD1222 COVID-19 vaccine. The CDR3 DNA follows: TGCGCCAGCAGCCAAGAAACCACAAGAGGGTTAGGGAACTATGGCTACACCTTC. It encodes CASSQETTRGLGNYGYTF.